This T cell receptor (beta chain) was captured by sequencing in a study of cytomegalovirus exposure and HLA in healthy donors. Points from the study as a whole: It was assumed in the presence/absence analyses that sequencing depth was roughly uniform across donors. A list of about 180 TCR beta chains associated with cytomegalovirus was given.

In the PCR, 60 Vbeta and 13 Jbeta primers were used. Clones were sequenced by immunoSEQ multiplex PCR, and TCRdb holds only the in-frame ones, with some missing. Of some 91,000 clones listed, more than 75% are singletons. This CDR3 has 15 residues. From germline, CDR1 is SGHDN and CDR2 FVKESK. Trimming took off 5 bases at V and 7 bases at J, with 18 bases between the two ends. Points on this clone: The antigen is not known.

Each of the donors was a healthy bone marrow donor. Unrecorded immune exposure was likely among donors, who were nominally healthy when sampled. This chain connects TRBV14 to TRBJ1-3; D is possibly TRBD1 (5 bases). The specimen sequenced was PBMCs. The sequence came from a woman aged 60-70 years in good health and CMV-seronegative. The CDR3 region has the DNA TGTGCCAGCAGCTCCACCAGGGATGCGGGGAACACCATATATTTT. Protein product: CASSSTRDAGNTIYF.